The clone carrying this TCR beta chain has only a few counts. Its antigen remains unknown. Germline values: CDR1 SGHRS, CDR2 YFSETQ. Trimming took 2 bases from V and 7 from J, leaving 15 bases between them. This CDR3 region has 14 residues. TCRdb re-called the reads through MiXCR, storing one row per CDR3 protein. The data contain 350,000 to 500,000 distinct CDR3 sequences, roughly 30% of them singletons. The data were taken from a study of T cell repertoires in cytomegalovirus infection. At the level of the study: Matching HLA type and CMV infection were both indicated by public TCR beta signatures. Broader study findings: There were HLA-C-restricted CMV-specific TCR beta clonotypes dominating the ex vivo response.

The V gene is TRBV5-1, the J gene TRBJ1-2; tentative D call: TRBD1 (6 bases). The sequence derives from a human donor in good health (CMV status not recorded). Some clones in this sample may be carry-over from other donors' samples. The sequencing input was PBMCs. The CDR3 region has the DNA TGCGCCAGCAGCTTCGGGGGCGCTGGATCTGGCTACACCTTC. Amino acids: CASSFGGAGSGYTF.